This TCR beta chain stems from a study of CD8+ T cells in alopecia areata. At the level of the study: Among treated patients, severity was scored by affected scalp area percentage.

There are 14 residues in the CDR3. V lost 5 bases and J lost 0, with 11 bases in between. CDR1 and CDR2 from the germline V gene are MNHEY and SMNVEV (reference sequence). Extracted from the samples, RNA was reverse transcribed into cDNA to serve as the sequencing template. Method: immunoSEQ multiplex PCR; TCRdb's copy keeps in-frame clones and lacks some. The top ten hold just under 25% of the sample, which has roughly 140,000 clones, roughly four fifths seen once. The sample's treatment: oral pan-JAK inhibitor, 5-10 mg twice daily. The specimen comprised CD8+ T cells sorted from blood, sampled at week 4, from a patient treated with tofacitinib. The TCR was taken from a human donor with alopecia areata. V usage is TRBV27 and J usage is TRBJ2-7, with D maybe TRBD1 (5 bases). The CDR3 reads CASSEMDTSYEQYF. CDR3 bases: TGTGCCAGCAGTGAGATGGACACCTCCTACGAGCAGTACTTC.